These T cell receptor beta chains were read from a single sample in a study of cytotoxic CD8 clonotypes in ibrutinib-treated CLL. Libraries were prepared by immunoSEQ multiplex PCR; TCRdb keeps only in-frame clonotypes and omits some of them. The repertoire holds 23,000 or so clones, with just under 70% as singletons. This material consisted of PBMCs, taken after 24 months of ibrutinib treatment. The receptors here all came from a human donor with chronic lymphocytic leukemia. The CDR3 runs from the conserved cysteine through the conserved F or W. D genes are given only for firm matches. For some rows the clone size is stated as once, few or many, or as a class when expanded; others skip it.

V gene	J gene	clone size	D gene	CDR3 protein	CDR3 DNA
TRBV19	TRBJ1-1	-	-	CASKFSGVNTEAFF	TGTGCCAGTAAATTTTCGGGGGTGAACACTGAAGCTTTCTTT
TRBV7-8	TRBJ1-2	-	TRBD1	CASSLPRGRGYTF	TGTGCCAGCAGCTTGCCAAGGGGGCGAGGCTACACCTTC
TRBV5-6	TRBJ1-2	-	-	CASSLAYGYTF	TGTGCCAGCAGCTTGGCCTATGGCTACACCTTC
TRBV10-2	TRBJ1-6	few	-	CASSDPSSYNSPLHF	TGCGCCAGCAGTGACCCGTCCTCCTATAATTCACCCCTCCACTTT
TRBV7-9	TRBJ2-3	-	-	CASSFRDTDTQYF	TGTGCCAGCAGCTTCAGGGATACAGATACGCAGTATTTT
TRBV9	TRBJ2-5	-	TRBD2	CASSSAGGQETQYF	TGTGCCAGCAGCTCGGCGGGGGGGCAAGAGACCCAGTACTTC
TRBV5-6	TRBJ1-1	-	-	CASTIGGEVTEAFF	TGTGCCAGCACCATAGGTGGTGAGGTTACTGAAGCTTTCTTT
TRBV10-1	TRBJ2-3	-	-	CASRAGTEAIYTDTQYF	TGCGCCAGCAGGGCCGGGACGGAGGCTATCTACACAGATACGCAGTATTTT
TRBV6-1	TRBJ1-5	-	-	CASSEAELQPQHF	TGTGCCAGCAGTGAAGCCGAGCTCCAGCCCCAGCATTTT
TRBV13	TRBJ2-1	-	-	CASSLQDPYNYNEQFF	TGTGCCAGCAGTTTACAGGATCCTTACAACTACAATGAGCAGTTCTTC
TRBV15	TRBJ1-3	medium-sized	TRBD1	CATSRKGQGGGNTIYF	TGTGCCACCAGCAGAAAAGGACAGGGAGGAGGAAACACCATATATTTT
TRBV18	TRBJ2-7	-	-	CASSPLPGGRFSYEQYF	TGTGCCAGCTCACCACTGCCAGGCGGTAGGTTTTCCTACGAGCAGTACTTC
TRBV19	TRBJ1-5	-	-	CASSIGDINQPQHF	TGTGCCAGTAGTATAGGTGACATTAATCAGCCCCAGCATTTT
TRBV27	TRBJ2-4	-	TRBD2	CASSPTGGENIQYF	TGTGCCAGCAGTCCCACCGGGGGGGAGAACATTCAGTACTTC
TRBV2	TRBJ2-4	-	-	CASTLGAKNIQYF	TGTGCCAGCACTTTGGGCGCCAAAAACATTCAGTACTTC
TRBV30	TRBJ1-1	-	-	CAWSVTSFVPRAFF	TGTGCCTGGAGTGTCACGTCTTTTGTCCCGCGAGCTTTCTTT
TRBV19	TRBJ1-1	few	TRBD1	CASSGTGGANTEAFF	TGTGCCAGTAGTGGGACAGGGGGCGCGAACACTGAAGCTTTCTTT
TRBV4-1	TRBJ2-3	few	-	CASSQAGELSTDTQYF	TGCGCCAGCAGCCAAGCAGGGGAGCTCAGCACAGATACGCAGTATTTT
TRBV6-1	TRBJ2-1	once	TRBD1	CASTGQGANEQFF	TGTGCCAGCACTGGACAGGGGGCGAATGAGCAGTTCTTC
TRBV12-5	TRBJ1-5	-	TRBD1	CASGGTGGNSNQPQHF	TGTGCTAGTGGTGGGACAGGGGGTAATAGCAATCAGCCCCAGCATTTT
TRBV2	TRBJ1-5	few	-	CASSAGGGNQPQHF	TGTGCCAGCAGTGCGGGTGGAGGCAATCAGCCCCAGCATTTT
TRBV7-9	TRBJ1-2	-	TRBD1	CASSSGQGAPGYTF	TGTGCCAGCAGCTCAGGACAGGGGGCGCCCGGCTACACCTTC